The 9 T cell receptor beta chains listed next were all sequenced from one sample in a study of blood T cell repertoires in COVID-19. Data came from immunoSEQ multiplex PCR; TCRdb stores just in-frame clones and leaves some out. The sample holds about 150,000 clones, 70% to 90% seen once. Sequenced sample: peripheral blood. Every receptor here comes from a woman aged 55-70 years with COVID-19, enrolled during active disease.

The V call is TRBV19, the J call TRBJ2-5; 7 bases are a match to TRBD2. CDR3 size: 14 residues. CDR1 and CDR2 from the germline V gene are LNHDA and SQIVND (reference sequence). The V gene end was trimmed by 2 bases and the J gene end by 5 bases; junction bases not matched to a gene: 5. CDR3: CASSIREETETQYF. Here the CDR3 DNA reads TGTGCCAGTAGTATACGGGAGGAGACGGAGACCCAGTACTTC. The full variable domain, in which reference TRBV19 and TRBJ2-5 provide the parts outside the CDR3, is DGGITQSPKYLFRKEGQNVTLSCEQNLNHDAMYWYRQDPGQGLRLIYYSQIVNDFQKGDIAEGYSVSREKKESFPLTVTSAQKNPTAFYLCASSIREETETQYFGPGTRLLVL.

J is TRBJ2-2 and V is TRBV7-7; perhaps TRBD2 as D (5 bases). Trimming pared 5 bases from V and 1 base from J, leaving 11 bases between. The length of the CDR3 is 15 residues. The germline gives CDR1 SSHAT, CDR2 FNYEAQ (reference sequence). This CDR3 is CASSPGVRNTGELFF. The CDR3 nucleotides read TGTGCCAGCAGCCCCGGGGTCAGGAACACCGGGGAGCTGTTTTTT.

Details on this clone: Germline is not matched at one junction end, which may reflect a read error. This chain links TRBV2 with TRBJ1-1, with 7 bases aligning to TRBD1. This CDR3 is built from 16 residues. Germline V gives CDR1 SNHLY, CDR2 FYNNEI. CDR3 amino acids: CASREGPHRGMTEAFF. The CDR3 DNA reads TGTGCCAGCAGGGAAGGCCCCCACAGGGGTATGACTGAAGCTTTCTTT.

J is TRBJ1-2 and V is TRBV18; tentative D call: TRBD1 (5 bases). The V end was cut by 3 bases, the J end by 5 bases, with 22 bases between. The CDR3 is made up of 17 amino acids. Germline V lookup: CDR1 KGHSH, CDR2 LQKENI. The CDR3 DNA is TGTGCCAGCTCACCCTCCTCCGACAGAACCTTATGGTATGGCTACACCTTC. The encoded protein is CASSPSSDRTLWYGYTF. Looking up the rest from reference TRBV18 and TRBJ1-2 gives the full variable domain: NAGVMQNPRHLVRRRGQEARLRCSPMKGHSHVYWYRQLPEEGLKFMVYLQKENIIDESGMPKERFSAEFPKEGPSILRIQQVVRGDSAAYFCASSPSSDRTLWYGYTFGSGTRLTVV.

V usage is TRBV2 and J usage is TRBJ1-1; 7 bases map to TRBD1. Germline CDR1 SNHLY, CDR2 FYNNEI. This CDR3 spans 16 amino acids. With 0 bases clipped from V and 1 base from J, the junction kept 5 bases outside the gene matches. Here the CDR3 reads CASSEALGQPNTEAFF. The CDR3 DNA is TGTGCCAGCAGTGAAGCTCTGGGACAGCCGAACACTGAAGCTTTCTTT.

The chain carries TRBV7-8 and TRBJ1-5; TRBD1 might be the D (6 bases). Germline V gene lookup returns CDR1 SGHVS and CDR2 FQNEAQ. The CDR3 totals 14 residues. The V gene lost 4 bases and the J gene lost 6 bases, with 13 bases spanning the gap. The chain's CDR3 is CASSSILDSQPQHF. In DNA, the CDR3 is TGTGCCAGCAGCTCAATTTTGGACAGTCAGCCCCAGCATTTT.

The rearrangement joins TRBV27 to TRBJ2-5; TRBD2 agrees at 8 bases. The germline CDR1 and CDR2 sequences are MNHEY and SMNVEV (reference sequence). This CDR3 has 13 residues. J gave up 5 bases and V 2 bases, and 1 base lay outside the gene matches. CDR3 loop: CASSLKREETQYF. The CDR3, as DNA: TGTGCCAGCAGTTTAAAGCGGGAGGAGACCCAGTACTTC.

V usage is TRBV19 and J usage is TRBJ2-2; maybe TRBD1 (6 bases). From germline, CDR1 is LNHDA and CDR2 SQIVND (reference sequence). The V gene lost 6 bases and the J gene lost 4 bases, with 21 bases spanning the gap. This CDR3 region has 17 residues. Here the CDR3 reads CASRNEKRAGVTGELFF. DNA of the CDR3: TGTGCCAGTAGGAACGAAAAGAGGGCAGGGGTCACCGGGGAGCTGTTTTTT. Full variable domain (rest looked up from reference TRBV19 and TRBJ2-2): DGGITQSPKYLFRKEGQNVTLSCEQNLNHDAMYWYRQDPGQGLRLIYYSQIVNDFQKGDIAEGYSVSREKKESFPLTVTSAQKNPTAFYLCASRNEKRAGVTGELFFGEGSRLTVL.

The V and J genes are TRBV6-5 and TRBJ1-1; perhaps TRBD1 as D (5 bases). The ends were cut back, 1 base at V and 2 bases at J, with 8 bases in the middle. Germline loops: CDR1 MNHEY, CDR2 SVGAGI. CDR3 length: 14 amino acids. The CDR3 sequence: CASSYFGQNTEAFF. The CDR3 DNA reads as TGTGCCAGCAGTTACTTCGGACAAAACACTGAAGCTTTCTTT.